The 25 T cell receptor beta chains in this list originate from one sample, sequenced in a study of beta chain features in type 1 diabetes. The authors reverse transcribed all of the isolated RNA, so sequencing captured expressed TCRB transcripts. Clones were sequenced by immunoSEQ multiplex PCR, and TCRdb holds only the in-frame ones, with some missing. This sample carries about 360,000 clones, roughly 12% of them seen once, and the ten largest clones take 0.017%. Material for sequencing was naive CD4+ T cells from blood. Every receptor here comes from a young man in good health.

J is TRBJ1-2 and V is TRBV18; D remains ambiguous. V was shortened by 3 bases and J by 2 bases, with 7 bases between the two germline ends. Germline values: CDR1 KGHSH, CDR2 LQKENI. CDR3 size: 13 residues. The CDR3 spells CASSPGENYGYTF. The CDR3 coding sequence is TGTGCCAGCTCACCCGGGGAAAACTATGGCTACACCTTC. Filled out from reference TRBV18 and TRBJ1-2, the complete variable domain reads NAGVMQNPRHLVRRRGQEARLRCSPMKGHSHVYWYRQLPEEGLKFMVYLQKENIIDESGMPKERFSAEFPKEGPSILRIQQVVRGDSAAYFCASSPGENYGYTFGSGTRLTVV.

This chain joins TRBV27 and TRBJ2-7, with 11 nucleotides matching TRBD2. J lost 3 bases, V lost 6 bases, and 7 bases had no gene match. CDR3 length: 15 amino acids. Germline CDR1 and CDR2: MNHEY and SMNVEV (reference sequence). The CDR3, as DNA: TGTGCCAGCAGCAACCTAGCGGGGGGCCACTACGAGCAGTACTTC. This gives the protein CASSNLAGGHYEQYF.

This clone appeared a few times. This chain links TRBV29-1 with TRBJ2-1, with 10 bases matching TRBD2. In germline, CDR1 is SQVTM, CDR2 ANQGSEA. The CDR3 covers 14 residues. V lost 7 bases to trimming and J lost 7 bases; unmatched junction nucleotides: 10. CDR3 residues: CSASSGGALNEQFF. The CDR3 bases are TGCAGCGCCTCCAGCGGGGGGGCTCTTAATGAGCAGTTCTTC.

The chain has TRBV18 and TRBJ2-1; TRBD1 aligns across 7 bases. Germline V gene data show CDR1 as KGHSH and CDR2 as LQKENI. The CDR3 is 16 residues long. Unmatched junction bases numbered 6, after V lost 0 bases and J lost 4 bases. The CDR3 nucleotides are TGTGCCAGCTCACCACCGGACCGGGACAGTTACAATGAGCAGTTCTTC. Translated, it gives CASSPPDRDSYNEQFF.

This rearrangement joins TRBV9 to TRBJ1-1, with TRBD1 matching 7 bases. The junction had 6 bases not matched to a gene; V was cut back by 4 bases and J by 6 bases. CDR1 is SGDLS, CDR2 YYNGEE, per germline. The CDR3 loop spans 13 amino acids. For the CDR3, the DNA is TGTGCCAGCAGCTTTTCCACAGGGGCTGAAGCTTTCTTT. Translating it yields CASSFSTGAEAFF.

This clone was observed a handful of times. The chain has TRBV10-3 and TRBJ2-3, with 7 bases fitting TRBD1. J gave up 7 bases and V 6 bases, and 19 bases lay outside the gene matches. CDR1 and CDR2 from the germline V gene are ENHRY and SYGVKD. The CDR3 extends over 17 amino acids. The CDR3 sequence: CAISGDGTALFANTQYF. As DNA, the CDR3 is TGTGCCATCAGCGGTGACGGGACAGCCTTATTCGCGAATACGCAGTATTTT.

V is TRBV30 and J is TRBJ2-6, with D maybe TRBD2 (5 bases). Germline values: CDR1 GTSNPN, CDR2 SVGIG (reference sequence). With 2 bases removed from V and 2 bases from J, the gap between germline ends came to 10 bases. CDR3 length equals 15 residues. CDR3 sequence reads: CAWSTGNAGANVLTF. The DNA of the CDR3 is TGTGCCTGGAGTACGGGGAACGCTGGGGCCAACGTCCTGACTTTC.

The rearrangement joins TRBV5-4 to TRBJ2-3, with D uncertain. Trimming took 4 bases from V and 2 from J, leaving 11 bases between them. Germline values: CDR1 SGHNT, CDR2 YYREEE (reference sequence). The CDR3 has 14 residues. This chain's CDR3 is CASSIGVYTDTQYF. The CDR3 nucleotides read TGTGCCAGCAGCATTGGAGTCTACACAGATACGCAGTATTTT.

This clone has just a few counts. This rearrangement joins TRBV7-8 to TRBJ1-1, with D perhaps TRBD1 (5 bases). CDR1 and CDR2 from the germline V gene are SGHVS and FQNEAQ. The ends were cut back, 5 bases at V and 0 bases at J, with 10 bases in the middle. The CDR3 sequence is 14 residues long. The CDR3 spells CASSPDRLNTEAFF. The CDR3 DNA reads as TGTGCCAGCAGCCCAGACAGACTGAACACTGAAGCTTTCTTT.

The chain couples TRBV7-2 to TRBJ2-3; D may be TRBD2 (5 bases). V was shortened by 5 bases and J by 7 bases, with 13 bases between the two germline ends. The CDR3 loop spans 13 amino acids. Germline values: CDR1 SGHTA, CDR2 FQGNSA. The CDR3 reads CASSPESGNTQYF. The CDR3 DNA is TGTGCCAGCAGCCCGGAATCCGGGAATACGCAGTATTTT.

The genes are TRBV15 and TRBJ2-1; D perhaps matches TRBD2 (6 bases). Per the germline V gene, CDR1 is LNHNV and CDR2 is YYDKDF (reference sequence). CDR3 length: 13 amino acids. V was trimmed by 0 bases and J by 6 bases, leaving 6 bases between them. The CDR3 sequence is CATSREEGNEQFF. The CDR3 DNA reads as TGTGCCACCAGCAGAGAGGAGGGCAATGAGCAGTTCTTC.

This clone was counted a few times. The chain uses TRBV7-2 and TRBJ1-2, with D unresolved. CDR1 is SGHTA, CDR2 FQGNSA, per germline. V lost 5 bases and J 6 bases, leaving 10 bases between the germline ends. The CDR3 contains 12 residues. The CDR3 DNA is TGTGCCAGCAGCGACTACGGTGATGGCTACACCTTC. This codes for CASSDYGDGYTF.

This clone was seen only a few times. V and J are TRBV2 and TRBJ1-2; 8 nucleotides match TRBD1. Unmatched junction bases numbered 10, after V lost 6 bases and J lost 4 bases. Germline V gives CDR1 SNHLY, CDR2 FYNNEI. The length of the CDR3 is 15 residues. CDR3 protein: CASSNGQGGVYGYTF. Here the CDR3 DNA reads TGTGCCAGCAGCAACGGACAGGGTGGGGTCTATGGCTACACCTTC.

This clone was found a few times. The DNA of the CDR3 is TGTGCCTGGAGTGTCCGCCTAGGGGCGGGGGTGGGTCAGCCCCAGCATTTT. Translated: CAWSVRLGAGVGQPQHF. V is TRBV30 and J is TRBJ1-5; possibly TRBD1 for D (5 bases). The V end lost 0 bases, the J end lost 6 bases, and 21 bases lay between the germline ends. Germline V gene data show CDR1 as GTSNPN and CDR2 as SVGIG (reference sequence). The CDR3 is 17 amino acids.

This clone was detected a few times. The gene calls are TRBV27 and TRBJ2-7; tentative D call: TRBD2 (6 bases). The CDR3 runs 13 residues. Trimming cost V 5 bases and J 12 bases, with 20 bases left between them. Germline CDR1 and CDR2: MNHEY and SMNVEV (reference sequence). CDR3 sequence reads: CASSPTRGAVGYF. CDR3 coding DNA: TGTGCCAGCAGTCCAACCCGCGGGGCCGTAGGGTACTTC.

The V gene is TRBV30, the J gene TRBJ1-2; D unresolved. This CDR3 spans 14 amino acids. CDR1 is GTSNPN and CDR2 is SVGIG in the germline V gene (reference sequence). Deletions cut 2 bases from V and 3 bases from J, with 13 bases between. The CDR3 sequence is CAWSPRESDYGYTF. The CDR3 DNA is TGTGCCTGGAGTCCTCGAGAGAGTGACTATGGCTACACCTTC.

This clone was observed a few times. J is TRBJ2-2 and V is TRBV7-3; D is unclear. Trimming stripped 8 bases from V and 0 bases from J, with 7 bases between. Germline V gene sequence: CDR1 SGHTA, CDR2 FQGTGA. The CDR3 spans 13 residues. The CDR3 sequence: CASSPSNTGELFF. CDR3 DNA: TGTGCCAGCTCCCCATCGAACACCGGGGAGCTGTTTTTT.

The chain joins TRBV5-1 to TRBJ1-4; D is undetermined. V gave up 5 bases and J gave up 7 bases, with 18 bases separating them. There are 15 residues in the CDR3. Germline values: CDR1 SGHRS, CDR2 YFSETQ. The chain's CDR3 is CASSIGSSDREKLFF. CDR3 bases: TGCGCCAGCAGTATTGGGAGTAGTGATCGTGAAAAACTGTTTTTT.

The sample holds a few counts of this clone. This rearrangement joins TRBV15 to TRBJ1-5; D may be TRBD1 (6 bases). Trimming took off 5 bases at V and 5 bases at J, with 16 bases between the two ends. CDR1 and CDR2 from the germline V gene are LNHNV and YYDKDF (reference sequence). The length of the CDR3 is 15 residues. For the CDR3, the DNA is TGTGCCACCAGCTACCACCGGGACACTTATCAGCCCCAGCATTTT. Translation gives CATSYHRDTYQPQHF. The full variable domain, with the rest looked up from reference TRBV15 and TRBJ1-5, is DAMVIQNPRYQVTQFGKPVTLSCSQTLNHNVMYWYQQKSSQAPKLLFHYYDKDFNNEADTPDNFQSRRPNTSFCFLDIRSPGLGDTAMYLCATSYHRDTYQPQHFGDGTRLSIL.

J is TRBJ2-6 and V is TRBV7-6; 7 bases fit TRBD1. CDR1 and CDR2 (germline): SGHVS, FNYEAQ. The trim removed 1 base at V and 2 bases at J, leaving 5 bases unmatched. The CDR3 sequence is 17 residues long. CDR3 sequence (DNA): TGTGCCAGCAGCTTAGGACAGGGTCGCACTGGGGCCAACGTCCTGACTTTC. This sequence encodes CASSLGQGRTGANVLTF. The entire variable domain, with the rest obtained from reference TRBV7-6 and TRBJ2-6, is as follows: GAGVSQSPRYKVTKRGQDVALRCDPISGHVSLYWYRQALGQGPEFLTYFNYEAQQDKSGLPNDRFSAERPEGSISTLTIQRTEQRDSAMYRCASSLGQGRTGANVLTFGAGSRLTVL.

This clone was detected only a few times. The rearrangement uses TRBV18 and TRBJ2-3; no reliable D call. With 5 bases removed from V and 6 bases from J, the gap between germline ends came to 18 bases. This CDR3 spans 15 amino acids. Germline V gene sequence: CDR1 KGHSH, CDR2 LQKENI. The CDR3 loop reads CASSSDRVERDTQYF. CDR3 sequence (DNA): TGTGCCAGCTCATCCGACCGGGTCGAACGGGATACGCAGTATTTT.

The chain employs TRBV27 and TRBJ2-7, with no clear D. This CDR3 comprises 15 residues. Germline values: CDR1 MNHEY, CDR2 SMNVEV (reference sequence). Trimming removed 6 bases at V and 0 bases at J, with 15 bases between. The CDR3 region has the DNA TGTGCCAGCAGAAGGAGACCCAGTGCCTCCTACGAGCAGTACTTC. Translated: CASRRRPSASYEQYF.

The V call is TRBV19, the J call TRBJ2-6; D unresolved. The CDR3 has 14 amino acids. The V end was cut by 7 bases, the J end by 0 bases, with 7 bases between. From germline, CDR1 is LNHDA and CDR2 SQIVND (reference sequence). This CDR3 is CASIRSSGANVLTF. In nucleotides, the CDR3 is TGTGCCAGTATCAGAAGCTCTGGGGCCAACGTCCTGACTTTC.

This clone was detected only a few times. The chain couples TRBV4-3 to TRBJ1-2; the D is unclear. The CDR3 length is 15 residues. CDR1 is LGHNA and CDR2 is YSLEER in the germline V gene. V shed 0 bases and J shed 3 bases, with 11 bases lying between them. The CDR3 sequence: CASSQDSREDYGYTF. The DNA for the CDR3 is TGCGCCAGCAGCCAAGATTCCAGAGAGGACTATGGCTACACCTTC.

This clone was counted a few times. The chain has TRBV29-1 and TRBJ1-1; 7 bases are a match to TRBD1. With 3 bases clipped from V and 5 bases from J, the junction kept 3 bases outside the gene matches. The germline V gene encodes CDR1 SQVTM and CDR2 ANQGSEA. CDR3 length: 12 residues. The CDR3 spells CSVDDRVTEAFF. The DNA of the CDR3 is TGCAGCGTTGATGACAGGGTGACTGAAGCTTTCTTT.